These T cell receptor beta chains were read from a single sample in a study of OX40 agonist ivuxolimab in advanced cancers. The protocol was immunoSEQ multiplex PCR, while the TCRdb copy is restricted to in-frame clones and leaves out a portion. Counted here are about 30,000 clones, approximately 87% occurring once; the ten biggest clones make up approximately 33%. Sequencing was performed on CD4+ or CD8+ T cells sorted from blood, taken in a trial of the OX40 agonist ivuxolimab. These TCRs come from an adult with an advanced solid tumor such as melanoma, head and neck, liver or kidney cancer. Each CDR3 is given with its conserved first and last residue. Each record gives: D gene, J gene, V gene, CDR3 DNA, CDR3 protein. D genes are given only for firm matches.

D gene: NA; J gene: TRBJ1-1; V gene: TRBV12-5; CDR3 DNA: TGTGCTAGTGGTTTGGTACTACAGGACCTAGGGGACACTGAAGCTTTCTTT; CDR3 protein: CASGLVLQDLGDTEAFF
D gene: TRBD2; J gene: TRBJ2-7; V gene: TRBV27; CDR3 DNA: TGTGCCAGCAGTTTACTTACGACTAGCGGGAGTGGTTACGAGCAGTACTTC; CDR3 protein: CASSLLTTSGSGYEQYF
D gene: NA; J gene: TRBJ2-7; V gene: TRBV5-4; CDR3 DNA: TGTGCCAGCAGCGAGCCGGGACGGGAATACGAGCAGTACTTC; CDR3 protein: CASSEPGREYEQYF
D gene: NA; J gene: TRBJ1-1; V gene: TRBV5-5; CDR3 DNA: TGTGCCAGCAGCTTGTGGGCGAACACTGAAGCTTTCTTT; CDR3 protein: CASSLWANTEAFF
D gene: NA; J gene: TRBJ2-7; V gene: TRBV25-1; CDR3 DNA: TGTGCCCTCCCGTCCTACGAGCAGTACTTC; CDR3 protein: CALPSYEQYF
D gene: TRBD2; J gene: TRBJ2-1; V gene: TRBV19; CDR3 DNA: TGTGCCAGTAGTAACCCTCGACTAGCTGACTACAATGAGCAGTTCTTC; CDR3 protein: CASSNPRLADYNEQFF
D gene: TRBD1; J gene: TRBJ2-7; V gene: TRBV29-1; CDR3 DNA: TGCAGCGTTGAGCTAAGGACAGGGGGCTACGAGCAGTACTTC; CDR3 protein: CSVELRTGGYEQYF
D gene: NA; J gene: TRBJ1-1; V gene: TRBV6-1; CDR3 DNA: TGTGCCAGCAAGAGGGGGAACACTGAAGCTTTCTTT; CDR3 protein: CASKRGNTEAFF
D gene: NA; J gene: TRBJ2-7; V gene: TRBV19; CDR3 DNA: TGTGCCAGTAGTAGAAGGGGAGGAAGGTACTTC; CDR3 protein: CASSRRGGRYF
D gene: TRBD2; J gene: TRBJ2-1; V gene: TRBV27; CDR3 DNA: TGTGCCAGCAGTTCACTCCTACTAGCGGGAGGGTCGAGCTCCTACAATGAGCAGTTCTTC; CDR3 protein: CASSSLLLAGGSSSYNEQFF
D gene: NA; J gene: TRBJ1-2; V gene: TRBV23-1; CDR3 DNA: TGCGCCAGCAGTCAGGGTACAGGTTATAACTATGGCTACACCTTC; CDR3 protein: CASSQGTGYNYGYTF